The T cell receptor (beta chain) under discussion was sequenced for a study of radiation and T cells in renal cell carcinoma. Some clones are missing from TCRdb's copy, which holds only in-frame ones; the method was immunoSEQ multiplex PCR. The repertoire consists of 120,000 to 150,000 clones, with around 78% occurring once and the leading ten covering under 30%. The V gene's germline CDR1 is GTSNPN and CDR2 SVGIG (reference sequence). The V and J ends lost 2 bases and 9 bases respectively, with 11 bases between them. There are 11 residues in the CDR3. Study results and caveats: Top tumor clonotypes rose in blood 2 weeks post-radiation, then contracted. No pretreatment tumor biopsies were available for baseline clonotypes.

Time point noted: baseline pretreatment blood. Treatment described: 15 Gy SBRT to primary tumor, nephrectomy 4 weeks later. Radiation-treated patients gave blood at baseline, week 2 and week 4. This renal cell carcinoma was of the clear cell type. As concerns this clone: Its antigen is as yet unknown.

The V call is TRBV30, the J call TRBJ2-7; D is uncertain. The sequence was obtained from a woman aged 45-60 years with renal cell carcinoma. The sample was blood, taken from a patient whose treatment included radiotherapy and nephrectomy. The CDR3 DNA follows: TGTGCCTGGAGTTCAACGGGCGTGCAGTACTTC. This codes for CAWSSTGVQYF.